Presented here are 14 T cell receptor beta chains from one specimen sequenced in a study of blood T cells in healthy people across ages. Together with a sample-barcoded 5' primer, a J-beta primer mix was included in a second PCR lasting about 6 to 11 cycles. TCRdb processed the 5' RACE reads anew with MiXCR; each CDR3 protein has one entry. This sample has under 1,000,000 distinct CDR3 sequences, with around half found just once. The sample was blood. The receptors were gathered from a man older than 75 in good health.

Remarks on this clonotype: Germline and junction disagree at one end, which may indicate a read error. The chain employs TRBV25-1 and TRBJ2-7, with D unresolved. This CDR3 is built from 14 residues. From germline, CDR1 is MGHDK and CDR2 SYGVNS. The CDR3 sequence is CASSDPRGGYGQYF. DNA of the CDR3: TGTGCCAGCAGTGACCCTCGAGGCGGTTACGGGCAGTACTTC.

The rearrangement joins TRBV27 to TRBJ2-3; D is undetermined. Germline CDR1 MNHEY, CDR2 SMNVEV (reference sequence). The CDR3 is made up of 14 amino acids. The V and J ends lost 5 bases and 6 bases respectively, with 15 bases between them. CDR3 nucleotide sequence: TGTGCCAGCAGTCCCACGGCCACGCGGGATACGCAGTATTTT. Translating gives CASSPTATRDTQYF.

This clonotype appeared many times. V and J are TRBV29-1 and TRBJ2-1; TRBD2 matches 16 bases. With V trimmed by 7 bases and J by 7 bases, 10 bases remained unmatched. The CDR3 totals 16 residues. Germline V gene data show CDR1 as SQVTM and CDR2 as ANQGSEA. The CDR3 spells CSAGGTSGRGRNEQFF. DNA of the CDR3: TGCAGCGCTGGGGGGACTAGCGGGAGGGGTCGGAATGAGCAGTTCTTC.

The chain recombines TRBV10-3 with TRBJ2-2; 12 bases align to TRBD2. Germline lookup yields CDR1 ENHRY and CDR2 SYGVKD. The CDR3 spans 13 residues. Trimming removed 11 bases from V and 6 bases from J; junction bases left unmatched: 4. The chain's CDR3 is CAVGLAGPGELFF. CDR3 coding DNA: TGTGCCGTCGGACTAGCGGGACCCGGGGAGCTGTTTTTT.

This clonotype was counted a single time. The rearrangement uses TRBV10-3 and TRBJ1-4; D call uncertain. The CDR3 has 16 amino acids. CDR1 and CDR2 from the germline V gene are ENHRY and SYGVKD. Trimming removed 3 bases at V and 0 bases at J, with 11 bases between. The CDR3 DNA sequence: TGTGCCATCAGTGATGGGCGGGAGACAACTAATGAAAAACTGTTTTTT. Residues: CAISDGRETTNEKLFF.

This rearrangement joins TRBV20-1 to TRBJ2-1; D perhaps matches TRBD2 (6 bases). Germline values: CDR1 DFQATT, CDR2 SNEGSKA (reference sequence). The CDR3 totals 13 residues. Trimming took off 3 bases at V and 13 bases at J, with 19 bases between the two ends. The CDR3 region has the DNA TGCAGTGCTAGTGAGACGGGAGAAGAGACCCAGTTCTTC. It encodes CSASETGEETQFF.

Points on this clonotype: Given a much more abundant clone one base away, this may be a read error. The chain uses TRBV7-2 and TRBJ2-7, with D possibly being TRBD2 (6 bases). Per the germline V gene, CDR1 is SGHTA and CDR2 is FQGNSA. The CDR3 has 14 residues. CDR3 coding DNA: TGTGCCGGCAGCGCCGGGACGGGAGCCTACGAGCAGTACTTC. Protein: CAGSAGTGAYEQYF.

This clonotype came up once. This chain joins TRBV7-6 and TRBJ2-1; 9 nucleotides agree with TRBD2. CDR3 length: 15 amino acids. V shed 4 bases and J 5 bases; nucleotides not matched to a gene: 6. From germline, CDR1 is SGHVS and CDR2 FNYEAQ. The CDR3 region is CASSYLRTSDNEQFF. The CDR3 DNA reads TGTGCCAGCAGCTACCTCAGGACTAGCGACAATGAGCAGTTCTTC.

This clonotype was observed a handful of times. This chain links TRBV9 with TRBJ1-2; the D is unclear. Germline CDR1 reads SGDLS; CDR2 reads YYNGEE. CDR3 length: 12 amino acids. Deletions cut 4 bases from V and 7 bases from J, with 11 bases between. This chain's CDR3 is CASSSGGFGYTF. CDR3 nucleotide sequence: TGTGCCAGCAGCAGTGGAGGGTTTGGCTACACCTTC. The full variable domain, its missing parts supplied by reference TRBV9 and TRBJ1-2, is DSGVTQTPKHLITATGQRVTLRCSPRSGDLSVYWYQQSLDQGLQFLIQYYNGEERAKGNILERFSAQQFPDLHSELNLSSLELGDSALYFCASSSGGFGYTFGSGTRLTVV.

This chain joins TRBV10-3 and TRBJ1-6; D ambiguous. V lost 5 bases to trimming and J lost 8 bases, with 7 bases between them. CDR1 and CDR2 (germline): ENHRY, SYGVKD. The CDR3 is 12 residues long. The CDR3 DNA reads as TGTGCCATCAGTCCTATGGATTCACCCCTCCACTTT. It specifies CAISPMDSPLHF.

The V call is TRBV20-1, the J call TRBJ2-4; D not certain. V was trimmed by 6 bases and J by 0 bases, leaving 12 bases between them. This CDR3 spans 14 amino acids. Germline V lookup: CDR1 DFQATT, CDR2 SNEGSKA (reference sequence). Written as DNA, the CDR3 is TGCAGTGCCATCGGGTTCCTAGCCAAAAACATTCAGTACTTC. Translated, it gives CSAIGFLAKNIQYF.

On this clonotype itself: One end of the junction fails to match germline, which may point to a read error. V usage is TRBV29-1 and J usage is TRBJ2-1; D is unclear. Germline CDR1 is SQVTM and CDR2 is ANQGSEA. The CDR3 spans 11 residues. The CDR3 is CSAERYNEQFF. In nucleotides, the CDR3 is TGCAGCGCTGAAAGGTATAATGAGCAGTTCTTC.

The chain recombines TRBV20-1 with TRBJ2-5; 7 positions match TRBD2. There are 12 residues in the CDR3. Trimming took 5 bases from V and 11 from J; bases not matched to a gene: 11. In germline, CDR1 is DFQATT, CDR2 SNEGSKA (reference sequence). CDR3 in DNA: TGCAGTGCTGCGACTAGCAGGTTAAGGCAGTACTTC. It codes for CSAATSRLRQYF.

This sequence joins TRBV2 and TRBJ2-6; D may be TRBD2 (5 bases). The length of the CDR3 is 16 residues. Germline assignment: CDR1 SNHLY and CDR2 FYNNEI. Trimming pared 5 bases from V and 4 bases from J, leaving 15 bases between. CDR3: CASSSGAGVGANVLTF. CDR3 sequence (DNA): TGTGCCAGCAGTAGTGGCGCGGGTGTGGGGGCCAACGTCCTGACTTTC.